The T cell receptor (beta chain) under discussion was sequenced for a study of cytomegalovirus exposure and HLA in healthy donors. The CDR3 contains 15 residues. Germline CDR1 is MNHEY and CDR2 is SMNVEV (reference sequence). V shed 5 bases and J shed 4 bases, with 17 bases lying between them. The PCR ran on 60 Vbeta and 13 Jbeta primers. The repertoire was sequenced with immunoSEQ multiplex PCR; TCRdb's copy has only in-frame clones and lacks some. The table shows some 120,000 clones, with 80% occurring only once. The chain links TRBV27 to TRBJ1-2, with D maybe TRBD1 (6 bases). Specimen: PBMCs. The TCR comes from a male donor in good health and CMV-seronegative. CDR3 DNA sequence: TGTGCCAGCAGTCCCACCCTGCAGGGGTCCTATGGCTACACCTTC. As protein: CASSPTLQGSYGYTF.